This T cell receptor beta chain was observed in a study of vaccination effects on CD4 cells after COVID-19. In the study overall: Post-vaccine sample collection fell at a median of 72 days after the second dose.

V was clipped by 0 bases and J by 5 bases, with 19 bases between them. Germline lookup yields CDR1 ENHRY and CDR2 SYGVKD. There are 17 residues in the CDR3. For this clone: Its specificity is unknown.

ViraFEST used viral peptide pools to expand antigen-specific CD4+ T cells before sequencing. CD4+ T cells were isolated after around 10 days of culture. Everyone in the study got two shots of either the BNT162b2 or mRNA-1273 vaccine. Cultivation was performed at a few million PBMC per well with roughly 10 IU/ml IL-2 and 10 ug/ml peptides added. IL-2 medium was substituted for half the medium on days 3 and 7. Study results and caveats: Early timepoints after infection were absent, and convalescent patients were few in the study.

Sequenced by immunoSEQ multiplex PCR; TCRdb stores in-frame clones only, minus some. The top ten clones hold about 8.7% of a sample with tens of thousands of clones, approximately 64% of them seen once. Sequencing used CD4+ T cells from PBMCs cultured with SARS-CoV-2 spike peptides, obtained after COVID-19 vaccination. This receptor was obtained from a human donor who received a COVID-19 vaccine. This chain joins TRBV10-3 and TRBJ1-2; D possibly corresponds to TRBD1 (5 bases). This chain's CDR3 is CAISESKGAGITYGYTF. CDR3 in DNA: TGTGCCATCAGTGAGTCTAAGGGCGCAGGGATTACATATGGCTACACCTTC.